The clone carrying this T cell receptor beta chain has a count of ten or more. The antigen remains undetermined. The CDR3 has 14 residues. Germline V gene data show CDR1 as DFQATT and CDR2 as SNEGSKA (reference sequence). Library preparation (for TCRbeta) was performed with unique molecular identifiers. MiXCR was run by TCRdb on the PCR reads, yielding one entry per CDR3 protein. This sample has approximately 230,000 distinct CDR3 sequences, with about a quarter found just once. This entry comes from a study of T-cell reconstitution after alpha-beta-depleted transplantation in children. General study results and limits: Roughly two months post-transplant, alpha-beta T cells reportedly originated from several hundred graft clones that had expanded. Where some patients showed high TCRbeta diversity at day 60, it came from recipient T cells and thymic progenitors that had survived. Diversity and T-cell counts at one year after transplant derived mostly from new T cells.

V usage is TRBV20-1 and J usage is TRBJ1-5; no definite D call. Source: PBMCs, taken before TCRalphabeta/CD19-depleted stem cell transplant. The sequence derives from a girl aged 2-10 years with Fanconi anemia, due to receive a stem cell transplant. CDR3 residues: CSLTAAISNQPQHF. CDR3 DNA sequence: TGCAGCCTGACGGCGGCTATCAGCAATCAGCCCCAGCATTTT.